The 32 T cell receptor beta chains below all came from one sample that was sequenced in a study of response to subunit inactivated influenza vaccine. From the RT-PCR reads, TCRdb called clonotypes with MiXCR, one entry per CDR3 protein. The sample includes about 520,000 distinct CDR3 sequences, approximately 7.8% of them seen just once. Sequences were derived from PBMCs from blood, sampled around 25 months after vaccination. These receptors were obtained from a man between 50 and 75 years old who received an inactivated influenza vaccine.

The V call is TRBV15, the J call TRBJ1-1; D is undetermined. In germline, CDR1 is LNHNV, CDR2 YYDKDF (reference sequence). V lost 0 bases and J 11 bases, leaving 19 bases between the germline ends. The CDR3 extends over 15 amino acids. Written as DNA, the CDR3 is TGTGCCACCAGCAGAGATCTCTGGGTGGTCAGTAAGGCTTTCTTT. Protein product: CATSRDLWVVSKAFF.

This clonotype came up many times. This chain uses TRBV4-3 with TRBJ2-1; TRBD2 might be the D (5 bases). Trimming cost V 0 bases and J 2 bases, with 11 bases left between them. The CDR3 length is 16 residues. Germline assignment: CDR1 LGHNA and CDR2 YSLEER. CDR3 in amino acids: CASSQDAGRAYNEQFF. As DNA, the CDR3 is TGCGCCAGCAGCCAAGATGCGGGTCGGGCCTACAATGAGCAGTTCTTC.

V usage is TRBV30 and J usage is TRBJ2-5, with 11 bases matching TRBD2. The CDR3 contains 15 residues. The germline V gene encodes CDR1 GTSNPN and CDR2 SVGIG (reference sequence). Trimming took 2 bases from V and 5 from J; bases not matched to a gene: 7. Here the CDR3 reads CAWSLPSGRSETQYF. CDR3 nucleotide sequence: TGTGCCTGGAGTTTACCTAGCGGGAGGTCGGAGACCCAGTACTTC.

This clonotype was picked up many times. The rearrangement links TRBV5-1 to TRBJ2-1; no definite D call. Trimming took off 5 bases at V and 8 bases at J, with 20 bases between the two ends. Germline V gene data show CDR1 as SGHRS and CDR2 as YFSETQ. There are 15 residues in the CDR3. CDR3 sequence reads: CASRSGFGHTYEQFF. The CDR3 nucleotides are TGCGCCAGCAGATCTGGATTTGGGCACACGTATGAGCAGTTCTTC.

The V call is TRBV18, the J call TRBJ2-5, with 14 bases that match TRBD2. Germline lookup yields CDR1 KGHSH and CDR2 LQKENI. The CDR3 runs 17 residues. The V segment lost 4 bases and the J segment 4 bases; nucleotides outside the gene matches: 8. In DNA form, the CDR3 reads TGTGCCAGCTCACTCTCCGGGACTAGCGGGAGTATAGAGACCCAGTACTTC. Translating it yields CASSLSGTSGSIETQYF.

Concerning this clonotype: Since a much larger clone is just one base distant, this may be a read error. The V and J genes are TRBV29-1 and TRBJ2-1, with D possibly being TRBD1 or TRBD2 (5 bases each). The CDR3 covers 14 residues. Germline V gene sequence: CDR1 SQVTM, CDR2 ANQGSEA. The chain's CDR3 is CSVGGGPSYSEQFF. In DNA, the CDR3 is TGCAGCGTTGGGGGCGGGCCCTCCTACAGTGAGCAGTTCTTC.

This clonotype was recorded at least ten times. This chain joins TRBV12-3 or TRBV12-4 and TRBJ2-7, with 11 bases fitting TRBD1. V lost 5 bases, J lost 5 bases, and 14 bases stayed unmatched. The CDR3 consists of 17 residues. CDR3: CASSPQPGTGGKDEQYF. The DNA for the CDR3 is TGTGCCAGCAGTCCACAACCCGGGACAGGGGGTAAAGACGAGCAGTACTTC.

The chain uses TRBV5-6 and TRBJ2-3; D is unclear. The CDR3 runs to 15 residues. V dropped 3 bases and J dropped 2 bases, with 13 bases sitting between them. Germline V lookup: CDR1 SGHDT, CDR2 YYEEEE. CDR3 coding DNA: TGTGCCAGCAGCTCCAACTTGAAAAACACAGATACGCAGTATTTT. Amino acid sequence: CASSSNLKNTDTQYF.

This clonotype appeared many times. The chain combines TRBV5-5 with TRBJ2-3, with D perhaps matching TRBD1 or TRBD2 (5 bases each). The germline CDR1 and CDR2 sequences are SGHKS and YYEKEE (reference sequence). V lost 3 bases, J lost 2 bases, and 19 bases lay in between. The CDR3 consists of 17 residues. This CDR3 reads CASSSFTGTDHTDTQYF. The DNA for the CDR3 is TGTGCCAGCAGCTCTTTCACCGGGACGGACCACACAGATACGCAGTATTTT.

The chain has TRBV4-3 and TRBJ2-7, with TRBD1 matching over 9 bases. There are 15 residues in the CDR3. Germline lookup yields CDR1 LGHNA and CDR2 YSLEER. V shed 5 bases, J shed 1 base, and the junction held 6 bases outside the gene matches. The CDR3 reads CASSYGTGHSYEQYF. Written as DNA, the CDR3 is TGCGCCAGCAGCTATGGGACAGGGCATTCCTACGAGCAGTACTTC.

In this sample, this clonotype turned up many times. This sequence joins TRBV20-1 and TRBJ2-1; D is perhaps TRBD2 (5 bases). Between the trimmed V and J ends, which lost 3 bases and 2 bases, there was a span of 17 bases. CDR1 DFQATT and CDR2 SNEGSKA come from the germline V gene (reference sequence). The CDR3 has 16 amino acids. CDR3 coding DNA: TGCAGTGCTAGCCCCCCGAGCGGTAAACCCTACAATGAGCAGTTCTTC. Translated: CSASPPSGKPYNEQFF.

This clonotype showed up just a few times. The CDR3 sequence is CASSSGTPLEQYF. The CDR3 DNA sequence: TGTGCCAGCAGCTCCGGGACACCACTCGAGCAGTACTTC. The rearrangement joins TRBV7-2 to TRBJ2-7, with D perhaps TRBD1 (6 bases). Germline V gene data show CDR1 as SGHTA and CDR2 as FQGNSA. V was shortened by 4 bases and J by 6 bases, with 13 bases between the two germline ends. The CDR3 runs 13 residues.

The sample holds a few counts of this clonotype. The rearrangement links TRBV5-1 to TRBJ1-2, with 8 bases matching TRBD1. The CDR3 sequence is 15 residues long. Germline CDR1 is SGHRS and CDR2 is YFSETQ. V lost 4 bases to trimming and J lost 2 bases; unmatched junction nucleotides: 7. The CDR3 region has the DNA TGCGCCAGCAGCCCCCCCTCAGGGGGCAACTATGGCTACACCTTC. Translated, it gives CASSPPSGGNYGYTF. The full variable domain, in which reference TRBV5-1 and TRBJ1-2 provide the parts outside the CDR3, is KAGVTQTPRYLIKTRGQQVTLSCSPISGHRSVSWYQQTPGQGLQFLFEYFSETQRNKGNFPGRFSGRQFSNSRSEMNVSTLELGDSALYLCASSPPSGGNYGYTFGSGTRLTVV.

The rearrangement uses TRBV5-1 and TRBJ2-5, with a tentative D call TRBD2 (6 bases). Germline CDR1 reads SGHRS; CDR2 reads YFSETQ. The CDR3 is 14 amino acids. Trimming pared 4 bases from V and 4 bases from J, leaving 14 bases between. CDR3 loop: CASSAPTGVETQYF. Written as DNA, the CDR3 is TGCGCCAGCAGCGCCCCCACGGGGGTAGAGACCCAGTACTTC.

The sample holds a few counts of this clonotype. The CDR3 sequence is CATSRAGVAGYTF. Written as DNA, the CDR3 is TGTGCCACCAGCAGAGCGGGGGTTGCTGGCTACACCTTC. The chain has TRBV15 and TRBJ1-2; D possibly corresponds to TRBD1 (5 bases). V was shortened by 1 base and J by 7 bases, with 10 bases between the two germline ends. Germline V gene lookup returns CDR1 LNHNV and CDR2 YYDKDF (reference sequence). This CDR3 spans 13 amino acids.

The chain couples TRBV25-1 to TRBJ2-7; possibly TRBD1 for D (6 bases). CDR1 is MGHDK, CDR2 SYGVNS, per germline. The CDR3 extends over 13 amino acids. Trimming cost V 0 bases and J 6 bases, with 9 bases left between them. This chain's CDR3 is CASSEYGTTEQYF. As DNA, the CDR3 is TGTGCCAGCAGTGAATATGGGACAACCGAGCAGTACTTC.

This clonotype was found a few times. The chain carries TRBV15 and TRBJ1-1; 7 bases match TRBD1. This CDR3 has 16 residues. The V gene end was trimmed by 4 bases and the J gene end by 11 bases; junction bases not matched to a gene: 19. The germline V gene has CDR1 LNHNV and CDR2 YYDKDF (reference sequence). This CDR3 reads CATSTPRGRGPSNAFF. In DNA form, the CDR3 reads TGTGCCACCAGCACTCCCCGAGGGAGGGGGCCATCCAACGCTTTCTTT.

The V gene is TRBV10-3, the J gene TRBJ2-5; D call uncertain. Trimming took off 0 bases at V and 7 bases at J, with 3 bases between the two ends. The germline CDR1 and CDR2 sequences are ENHRY and SYGVKD. CDR3 length equals 11 residues. CDR3: CAISESGTQYF. The CDR3 DNA follows: TGTGCCATCAGTGAGTCTGGGACCCAGTACTTC.

The sample holds a few counts of this clonotype. The gene calls are TRBV4-3 and TRBJ2-3; no clear D gene. The CDR3 contains 13 residues. V lost 0 bases and J lost 8, with 9 bases in between. Germline CDR1 reads LGHNA; CDR2 reads YSLEER. The CDR3 DNA reads as TGCGCCAGCAGCCAAGATTGGGGTGGTACGCAGTATTTT. It translates to CASSQDWGGTQYF.

This clonotype was counted only a few times. The chain combines TRBV7-2 with TRBJ2-7, with TRBD1 matching over 7 bases. J was trimmed by 2 bases and V by 1 base; bases with no gene match: 5. The CDR3 has 15 amino acids. The germline V gene has CDR1 SGHTA and CDR2 FQGNSA. CDR3 DNA: TGTGCCAGCAGCTTAGTCGGGACAGAACCCTACGAGCAGTACTTC. Its translation: CASSLVGTEPYEQYF.

The chain carries TRBV4-2 and TRBJ2-7; TRBD1 matches at 10 bases. The germline V gene encodes CDR1 LGHNA and CDR2 YNFKEQ. After removal of 2 bases from V and 4 bases from J, the junction contained 2 bases not matched to a gene. This CDR3 contains 14 residues. Here the CDR3 reads CASSQSGQGYEQYF. In DNA form, the CDR3 reads TGTGCCAGCAGCCAATCGGGACAGGGGTACGAGCAGTACTTC.

Only a few counts were recorded for this clonotype. CDR3 bases: TGTGCCAGCAGCATTATCCCCCAACTAGCGGGGGGATACAACCATGAGCAGTTCTTC. It translates to CASSIIPQLAGGYNHEQFF. The chain uses TRBV7-8 and TRBJ2-1; 12 bases map to TRBD2. CDR1 and CDR2 from the germline V gene are SGHVS and FQNEAQ. The CDR3 sequence is 19 residues long. With 5 bases clipped from V and 8 bases from J, the junction kept 19 bases outside the gene matches.

This clonotype has a count of ten or more. The chain employs TRBV5-1 and TRBJ2-3; 10 bases match TRBD2. CDR3 size: 15 residues. Trimming removed 6 bases from V and 0 bases from J; junction bases left unmatched: 4. Germline assignment: CDR1 SGHRS and CDR2 YFSETQ. DNA for the CDR3: TGCGCCAGCAAAACTAGCGGGGTTAGCACAGATACGCAGTATTTT. Its protein product is CASKTSGVSTDTQYF.

Ten or more counts support this clonotype. The chain couples TRBV4-3 to TRBJ2-1; possibly TRBD2 for D (6 bases). The CDR3 sequence is 14 residues long. Trimming pared 4 bases from V and 7 bases from J, leaving 14 bases between. The V gene's germline CDR1 is LGHNA and CDR2 YSLEER. CDR3 coding DNA: TGCGCCAGCAGCCGAGGGGACTGGGGAAATGAGCAGTTCTTC. Its protein is CASSRGDWGNEQFF.

This chain links TRBV28 with TRBJ1-6, with D possibly matching TRBD1 (6 bases). The germline V and J ends were trimmed by 6 bases and 0 bases, with 9 bases remaining between them. This CDR3 spans 15 amino acids. The germline V gene has CDR1 MDHEN and CDR2 SYDVKM. CDR3 nucleotide sequence: TGTGCCAGCAGGGACAGCCGCTCCTATAATTCACCCCTCCACTTT. Protein sequence: CASRDSRSYNSPLHF.

The chain couples TRBV20-1 to TRBJ1-5, with 10 positions matching TRBD1. The CDR3 runs 16 residues. Losses at the gene ends were 4 bases for V and 7 bases for J; bases not matched to a gene: 13. Germline-derived CDR1 and CDR2 are DFQATT and SNEGSKA (reference sequence). The CDR3 is CSATRTGGLNGQPQHF. The CDR3 coding sequence is TGCAGTGCTACGAGGACAGGGGGGTTGAACGGCCAGCCCCAGCATTTT.

This chain links TRBV9 with TRBJ2-3, with D unresolved. V was shortened by 0 bases and J by 7 bases, with 3 bases between the two germline ends. Germline loops: CDR1 SGDLS, CDR2 YYNGEE. The CDR3 consists of 11 residues. CDR3: CASSVGNTQYF. Written as DNA, the CDR3 is TGTGCCAGCAGCGTAGGAAATACGCAGTATTTT.

This clonotype was picked up a small number of times. The genes are TRBV20-1 and TRBJ1-6; 10 nucleotides match TRBD1. The CDR3 totals 15 residues. Trimming removed 3 bases from V and 9 bases from J; junction bases left unmatched: 8. Germline CDR1 is DFQATT and CDR2 is SNEGSKA (reference sequence). The CDR3 DNA is TGCAGTGCTAGGGACCGGGACAGGGGTACTTCACCCCTCCACTTT. This codes for CSARDRDRGTSPLHF.

This clonotype was picked up many times. The chain has TRBV4-1 and TRBJ1-4, with 7 bases aligning to TRBD1. The CDR3 totals 16 residues. The junction had 6 bases not matched to a gene; V was cut back by 0 bases and J by 5 bases. CDR1 and CDR2 from the germline V gene are MGHRA and YSYEKL. For the CDR3, the DNA is TGCGCCAGCAGCCAAGATCTCGACAGGGCGAATGAAAAACTGTTTTTT. It translates to CASSQDLDRANEKLFF.

The chain couples TRBV6-1 to TRBJ1-5; 8 bases fit TRBD1. CDR3 length: 17 residues. After removal of 2 bases from V and 4 bases from J, the junction contained 10 bases not matched to a gene. The germline V gene has CDR1 MNHNS and CDR2 SASEGT. CDR3 amino acids: CASSESRGQERNQPQHF. The CDR3 coding sequence is TGTGCCAGCAGTGAATCGAGGGGACAGGAAAGGAATCAGCCCCAGCATTTT.

This clonotype was seen only a few times. The rearrangement uses TRBV5-5 and TRBJ1-2, with TRBD1 as a possible D gene (5 bases). V dropped 3 bases and J dropped 6 bases, with 15 bases sitting between them. Germline lookup yields CDR1 SGHKS and CDR2 YYEKEE (reference sequence). This CDR3 spans 14 amino acids. CDR3 loop: CASSSGTGLNGYTF. The CDR3 DNA reads TGTGCCAGCAGCTCTGGGACGGGGCTGAATGGCTACACCTTC.

V is TRBV19 and J is TRBJ2-2; D call uncertain. Germline V lookup: CDR1 LNHDA, CDR2 SQIVND (reference sequence). Trimming left V 6 bases short and J 8 bases short, with 13 bases between. The CDR3 totals 13 residues. The CDR3 here is CASSTQGIGELFF. CDR3 coding DNA: TGTGCCAGTAGCACGCAAGGTATAGGGGAGCTGTTTTTT.